The 10 T cell receptor beta chains listed next were all sequenced from one sample in a study of cytomegalovirus exposure and HLA in healthy donors. Primers for the PCR totalled 60 Vbeta and 13 Jbeta. Repertoires were generated with immunoSEQ multiplex PCR, while TCRdb's copy carries only in-frame clones and drops some. The repertoire has more than 85,000 clones, more than 65% of them found once; the top ten carry around 5.9%. Sequenced material: PBMCs. These receptors came from a man aged 25 to 45 in good health and CMV-seropositive.

V gene TRBV12-5 combines with J gene TRBJ1-2; 7 nucleotides align to TRBD1. This CDR3 has 13 residues. CDR1 and CDR2 (germline): LGHNT, FRNRAP. V dropped 3 bases and J dropped 5; count of bases not matched to a gene: 3. The CDR3 sequence: CASGFRTGYGYTF. CDR3 DNA sequence: TGTGCTAGTGGTTTCCGGACAGGTTATGGCTACACCTTC. Combining the CDR3 with reference TRBV12-5 and TRBJ1-2 gives the whole variable domain DARVTQTPRHKVTEMGQEVTMRCQPILGHNTVFWYRQTMMQGLELLAYFRNRAPLDDSGMPKDRFSAEMPDATLATLKIQPSEPRDSAVYFCASGFRTGYGYTFGSGTRLTVV.

This clone has just a few counts. This chain uses TRBV7-9 with TRBJ1-2; no clear D gene. Germline CDR1 and CDR2: SEHNR and FQNEAQ (reference sequence). Between the trimmed V and J ends, which lost 5 bases and 6 bases, there was a span of 16 bases. This CDR3 has 14 residues. The CDR3 DNA sequence: TGTGCCAGCAGCCATCCGCGACAAGAGCATGGCTACACCTTC. Its protein is CASSHPRQEHGYTF.

The chain carries TRBV2 and TRBJ1-6, with no clear D. The CDR3 has 13 amino acids. V was cut by 6 bases and J by 0 bases, with 3 bases left in between. Germline V CDR1 and CDR2: SNHLY, FYNNEI. The chain's CDR3 is CASRSSYNSPLHF. CDR3 nucleotides: TGTGCCAGCAGGAGCTCCTATAATTCACCCCTCCACTTT.

The V and J genes are TRBV5-4 and TRBJ2-2; 12 nucleotides line up with TRBD2. The CDR3 contains 17 residues. The J segment lost 3 bases and the V segment lost 4 bases, leaving 7 bases of the junction unmatched. Germline V gene data show CDR1 as SGHNT and CDR2 as YYREEE (reference sequence). Here the CDR3 reads CASSPEPSGGDTGELFF. CDR3 sequence (DNA): TGTGCCAGCAGCCCGGAGCCTAGCGGGGGGGACACCGGGGAGCTGTTTTTT.

This clone was seen only a few times. The rearrangement uses TRBV7-9 and TRBJ2-7, with 12 nucleotides matching TRBD2. V shed 5 bases and J 3 bases; nucleotides not matched to a gene: 5. There are 15 residues in the CDR3. Germline V gene data show CDR1 as SEHNR and CDR2 as FQNEAQ (reference sequence). For the CDR3, the DNA is TGTGCCAGCAGCCGTCCTAGCGGGGGGGACTACGAGCAGTACTTC. Its protein product is CASSRPSGGDYEQYF.

This clone was counted a single time. The CDR3, as DNA: TGTGCCAGCAGTGGGGACGGGGGGTTCTCCTACGAGCAGTACTTC. Translated: CASSGDGGFSYEQYF. This chain connects TRBV6-1 to TRBJ2-7; TRBD2 aligns across 7 bases. V shed 4 bases, J shed 0 bases, and the junction held 6 bases outside the gene matches. Germline V gene data show CDR1 as MNHNS and CDR2 as SASEGT. The CDR3 extends over 15 amino acids.

The chain recombines TRBV25-1 with TRBJ1-2, with D maybe TRBD1 (6 bases). Germline values: CDR1 MGHDK, CDR2 SYGVNS. V lost 6 bases and J 6 bases, leaving 14 bases between the germline ends. The CDR3 runs 13 residues. The CDR3 sequence: CASSKGGGDGYTF. The DNA of the CDR3 is TGTGCCAGCAGCAAAGGGGGAGGGGATGGCTACACCTTC.

The rearrangement links TRBV6-1 to TRBJ2-7; 7 positions match TRBD1. The CDR3 is 19 residues long. Germline lookup yields CDR1 MNHNS and CDR2 SASEGT. Trimming cost V 1 base and J 3 bases; bases outside gene matches: 18. The CDR3 DNA reads TGTGCCAGCAGTGAAGTGGAAGACCCAGGGGGTATAATTTTCTACGAGCAGTACTTC. Translation: CASSEVEDPGGIIFYEQYF.

This rearrangement joins TRBV25-1 to TRBJ1-5; no reliable D call. The germline V and J ends were trimmed by 3 bases and 0 bases, with 3 bases remaining between them. The CDR3 is made up of 13 amino acids. Germline V gives CDR1 MGHDK, CDR2 SYGVNS. CDR3 residues: CASSDSSNQPQHF. In DNA form, the CDR3 reads TGTGCCAGCAGTGACTCTAGCAATCAGCCCCAGCATTTT. The variable domain in full, with the rest retrieved from reference TRBV25-1 and TRBJ1-5, is EADIYQTPRYLVIGTGKKITLECSQTMGHDKMYWYQQDPGMELHLIHYSYGVNSTEKGDLSSESTVSRIRTEHFPLTLESARPSHTSQYLCASSDSSNQPQHFGDGTRLSIL.

The chain recombines TRBV11-2 with TRBJ1-5; tentative D call: TRBD1 (5 bases). There are 14 residues in the CDR3. Trimming removed 3 bases at V and 5 bases at J, with 11 bases between. The V gene's germline CDR1 is SGHAT and CDR2 FQNNGV. The CDR3 DNA reads as TGTGCCAGCAGCTTCGGGGGTGGGGATCAGCCCCAGCATTTT. It specifies CASSFGGGDQPQHF.